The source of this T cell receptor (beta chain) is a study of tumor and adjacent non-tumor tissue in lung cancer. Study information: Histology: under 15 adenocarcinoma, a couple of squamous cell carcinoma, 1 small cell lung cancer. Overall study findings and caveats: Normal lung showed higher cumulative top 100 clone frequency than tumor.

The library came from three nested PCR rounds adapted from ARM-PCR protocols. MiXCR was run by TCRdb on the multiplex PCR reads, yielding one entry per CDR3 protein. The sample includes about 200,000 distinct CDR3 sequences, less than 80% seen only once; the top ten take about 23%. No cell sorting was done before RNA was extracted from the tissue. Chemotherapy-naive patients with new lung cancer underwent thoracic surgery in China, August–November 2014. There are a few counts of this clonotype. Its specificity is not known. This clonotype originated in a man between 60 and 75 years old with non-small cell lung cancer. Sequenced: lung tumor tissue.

CDR3 amino acids: CASSRVSNEQYF. The CDR3 DNA follows: TGTGCCAGCAGTCGGGTTTCCAACGAGCAGTACTTC. This chain joins TRBV12-3 or TRBV12-4 and TRBJ2-7; no definite D call. With 5 bases removed from V and 5 bases from J, the gap between germline ends came to 10 bases. This CDR3 spans 12 amino acids.